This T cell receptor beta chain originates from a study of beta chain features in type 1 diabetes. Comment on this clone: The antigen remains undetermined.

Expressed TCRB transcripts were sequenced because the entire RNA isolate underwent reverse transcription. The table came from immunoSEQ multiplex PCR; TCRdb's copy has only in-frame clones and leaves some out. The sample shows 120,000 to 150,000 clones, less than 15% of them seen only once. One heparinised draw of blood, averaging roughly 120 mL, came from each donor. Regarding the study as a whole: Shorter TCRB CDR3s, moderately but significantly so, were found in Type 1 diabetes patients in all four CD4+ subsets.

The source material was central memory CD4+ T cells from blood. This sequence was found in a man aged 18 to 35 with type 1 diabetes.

This CDR3 is CASSPTEGYGYTF. CDR3 bases: TGTGCCAGCTCACCGACAGAGGGCTATGGCTACACCTTC. The rearrangement uses TRBV18 and TRBJ1-2; a possible D gene is TRBD1 (5 bases). V was shortened by 3 bases and J by 4 bases, with 9 bases between the two germline ends. CDR1 is KGHSH, CDR2 LQKENI, per germline. The CDR3 is made up of 13 amino acids.